This TCR beta chain appears in the sequencing data of a study of T cells in Graves' hyperthyroidism and ophthalmopathy. TCR beta CDR3 region amplification was performed from RNA transcripts. HTBI primers were the set used in a first-round RT-PCR of the TCR CDR3. TCRdb ran MiXCR on the multiplex PCR reads and lists one entry per CDR3 protein. The sample lists over 700,000 distinct CDR3 sequences, 15% to 20% seen once, with over 15% in the top ten. Germline V gives CDR1 SQVTM, CDR2 ANQGSEA. The CDR3 totals 14 residues. V was pared by 6 bases and J by 5 bases, with 19 bases between. This sequence joins TRBV29-1 and TRBJ2-5; D is perhaps TRBD1 (5 bases). Sequencing was carried out using blood. This sequence was found in a woman aged 50 to 65 with Graves' hyperthyroidism that later progressed to Graves' ophthalmopathy. CDR3 sequence reads: CSVETPRASETQYF. CDR3 sequence (DNA): TGCAGCGTCGAGACGCCCAGGGCATCGGAGACCCAGTACTTC.